What follows are 11 T cell receptor beta chains derived from one specimen sequenced in a study of T cell responses to AZD1222 COVID-19 vaccine. TCRdb keeps only in-frame clones here, not all; method: immunoSEQ multiplex PCR. Of approximately 100,000 clones detected, 90% appear once; the ten largest clones hold 5% to 5.5%. The input for sequencing was peripheral blood, taken on day 0 of AZD1222 vaccination. Receptor source: an adult in good health.

The J gene is TRBJ1-1, the V gene TRBV20-1; D is unresolved. CDR1 is DFQATT, CDR2 SNEGSKA, per germline (reference sequence). CDR3 length: 10 residues. Trimming cost V 7 bases and J 1 base, with 4 bases left between them. The CDR3 region is CSGWNTEAFF. CDR3 DNA: TGCAGTGGGTGGAACACTGAAGCTTTCTTT.

The J gene is TRBJ1-2, the V gene TRBV6-5; the D is unclear. Germline CDR1 MNHEY, CDR2 SVGAGI. V lost 5 bases and J lost 4, with 11 bases in between. The CDR3 is made up of 13 amino acids. Here the CDR3 reads CASSPTRRYGYTF. In DNA form, the CDR3 reads TGTGCCAGCAGTCCCACAAGGCGCTATGGCTACACCTTC.

The gene calls are TRBV6-5 and TRBJ2-1; no definite D call. Per the germline V gene, CDR1 is MNHEY and CDR2 is SVGAGI. Trimming took off 2 bases at V and 6 bases at J, with 8 bases between the two ends. The length of the CDR3 is 13 residues. The CDR3 protein is CASSYPGRNEQFF. The CDR3 nucleotides are TGTGCCAGCAGTTACCCCGGCCGCAATGAGCAGTTCTTC.

The chain carries TRBV4-1 and TRBJ2-7; perhaps TRBD1 as D (5 bases). Germline-derived CDR1 and CDR2 are MGHRA and YSYEKL. The CDR3 is 15 residues long. V lost 0 bases and J 2 bases, leaving 11 bases between the germline ends. CDR3 sequence: CASSQERQQAYEQYF. DNA of the CDR3: TGCGCCAGCAGCCAAGAGAGGCAACAGGCCTACGAGCAGTACTTC.

J is TRBJ1-1 and V is TRBV5-1; 7 bases align to TRBD1. The CDR3 spans 13 residues. Germline CDR1 and CDR2: SGHRS and YFSETQ. With V trimmed by 4 bases and J by 7 bases, 7 bases remained unmatched. CDR3 amino acids: CASSGTRDSEAFF. CDR3 bases: TGCGCCAGCAGCGGTACACGGGACAGTGAAGCTTTCTTT.

The chain joins TRBV7-2 to TRBJ2-1; 10 bases match TRBD1. The trim removed 5 bases at V and 6 bases at J, leaving 10 bases unmatched. The CDR3 is made up of 16 amino acids. Germline CDR1 SGHTA, CDR2 FQGNSA. Here the CDR3 DNA reads TGTGCCAGCAGCCAATCCCCCAGGACAGGGGGCAATGAGCAGTTCTTC. This sequence encodes CASSQSPRTGGNEQFF.

This sequence joins TRBV4-3 and TRBJ1-6, with D possibly TRBD1 on 5 matching bases. With 4 bases removed from V and 7 bases from J, the gap between germline ends came to 14 bases. The CDR3 has 15 amino acids. Germline loops: CDR1 LGHNA, CDR2 YSLEER. The CDR3 sequence: CASSPFATENSPLHF. The CDR3, as DNA: TGCGCCAGCAGCCCCTTTGCGACAGAGAATTCACCCCTCCACTTT.

The rearrangement links TRBV7-2 to TRBJ1-5, with D maybe TRBD1 (5 bases). Trimming removed 5 bases from V and 4 bases from J, with 15 bases in between. This CDR3 contains 15 residues. Per the germline V gene, CDR1 is SGHTA and CDR2 is FQGNSA. CDR3 sequence reads: CASSPSGWENQPQHF. CDR3 nucleotides: TGTGCCAGCAGCCCCTCAGGGTGGGAGAATCAGCCCCAGCATTTT.

This sequence joins TRBV11-3 and TRBJ1-1; no definite D call. The V end was cut by 3 bases, the J end by 2 bases, with 10 bases between. The CDR3 runs 14 residues. Germline CDR1 and CDR2: SGHNT and YENEEA. CDR3 in amino acids: CASSLQSGNTEAFF. CDR3 DNA sequence: TGTGCCAGCAGCTTGCAATCGGGAAACACTGAAGCTTTCTTT.

V and J are TRBV15 and TRBJ1-3; D gene uncertain. This CDR3 is 15 amino acids long. Trimming took 0 bases from V and 0 from J, leaving 6 bases between them. The germline V gene has CDR1 LNHNV and CDR2 YYDKDF (reference sequence). The CDR3 loop reads CATSRDTVSGNTIYF. CDR3 bases: TGTGCCACCAGCAGAGATACGGTCTCTGGAAACACCATATATTTT.

V usage is TRBV3-1 (or the pseudogene TRBV3-2) and J usage is TRBJ1-6, with D unclear. V dropped 7 bases and J dropped 8 bases, with 9 bases sitting between them. Germline assignment: CDR1 LGHDT and CDR2 YNNKEL (reference sequence). This CDR3 is built from 12 residues. The CDR3 loop reads CASTRGDSPLHF. CDR3 coding DNA: TGTGCCAGCACCCGTGGGGATTCACCCCTCCACTTT.